One and the same sample provided the 17 T cell receptor beta chains below, sequenced in a study of blood T cell repertoires in COVID-19. Assay: immunoSEQ multiplex PCR; the TCRdb copy retains only in-frame clones and omits some. The table records some 530,000 clones, about 88% of them present only once. Sequencing was performed on PBMCs or T cells enriched from blood (not recorded which). The receptors shown here come from a woman aged 55-69 years who had recovered from COVID-19.

CDR3 protein: CAISEREQGRNEKLFF. As DNA, the CDR3 is TGTGCCATCAGTGAACGTGAACAGGGTAGAAATGAAAAACTGTTTTTT. The chain carries TRBV10-3 and TRBJ1-4; possibly TRBD1 for D (6 bases). Trimming stripped 3 bases from V and 5 bases from J, with 16 bases between. The V gene's germline CDR1 is ENHRY and CDR2 SYGVKD. There are 16 residues in the CDR3.

J is TRBJ2-6 and V is TRBV10-3; D unclear. Per germline, CDR1 ENHRY and CDR2 SYGVKD. Trimming removed 2 bases at V and 2 bases at J, with 7 bases between. The CDR3 runs 15 residues. CDR3 in DNA: TGTGCCATCAGTGAGACGCAGGCTGGGGCCAACGTCCTGACTTTC. Its protein is CAISETQAGANVLTF.

The rearrangement joins TRBV7-9 to TRBJ1-1; 7 bases are shared with TRBD1. CDR1 is SEHNR, CDR2 FQNEAQ, per germline (reference sequence). This CDR3 is 15 amino acids long. V was clipped by 5 bases and J by 4 bases; unmatched bases: 10. CDR3 bases: TGTGCCAGCAGCCTCAGTAGGGGGCTGGGCACTGAAGCTTTCTTT. Residues: CASSLSRGLGTEAFF.

This chain uses TRBV5-6 with TRBJ1-2; weak D call: TRBD1 (6 bases). Trimming cost V 4 bases and J 6 bases, with 13 bases left between them. The CDR3 has 13 residues. CDR1 and CDR2 from the germline V gene are SGHDT and YYEEEE. CDR3 protein: CASSPWSGDGYTF. CDR3 coding DNA: TGTGCCAGCAGCCCGTGGTCAGGGGATGGCTACACCTTC.

The chain couples TRBV5-1 to TRBJ1-2, with 8 bases that match TRBD1. This CDR3 region has 15 residues. CDR1 is SGHRS, CDR2 YFSETQ, per germline. J gave up 4 bases and V 0 bases, and 5 bases lay outside the gene matches. The CDR3 protein is CASSLETGVGYGYTF. The CDR3 DNA follows: TGCGCCAGCAGCTTGGAGACAGGGGTAGGCTATGGCTACACCTTC.

The chain is built from TRBV4-2 and TRBJ1-2, with 8 nucleotides matching TRBD1. This CDR3 comprises 16 residues. Germline V gene lookup returns CDR1 LGHNA and CDR2 YNFKEQ. J lost 0 bases, V lost 4 bases, and 7 bases had no gene match. The CDR3 coding sequence is TGTGCCAGCAGCCCCCAGGGGGCCAAACCTAACTATGGCTACACCTTC. Translated, it gives CASSPQGAKPNYGYTF.

With respect to this clone: Other nucleotide sequences in the sample specify the same CDR3. This rearrangement joins TRBV3-1 (or the pseudogene TRBV3-2) to TRBJ1-1; TRBD1 matches 9 bases. CDR1 is LGHDT, CDR2 YNNKEL, per germline (reference sequence). The CDR3 consists of 14 residues. V was pared by 3 bases and J by 5 bases, with 4 bases of the junction left unmatched. The CDR3 loop reads CASSQGTGRTEAFF. CDR3 in DNA: TGTGCCAGCAGCCAGGGGACAGGGAGGACTGAAGCTTTCTTT.

The gene calls are TRBV12-3 or TRBV12-4 and TRBJ2-1; TRBD2 might be the D (5 bases). The CDR3 consists of 12 residues. Trimming removed 8 bases from V and 7 bases from J, with 12 bases in between. CDR3 sequence (DNA): TGTGCCAGCGGCGGTGGCGGGAATGAGCAGTTCTTC. Its protein product is CASGGGGNEQFF.

In its sample, this clone was seen once. V usage is TRBV24-1 and J usage is TRBJ1-5; D remains unclear. The CDR3 consists of 17 residues. The germline gives CDR1 KGHDR, CDR2 SFDVKD. The V end lost 2 bases, the J end lost 1 base, and 14 bases lay between the germline ends. The CDR3 reads CATSDSGEISSNQPQHF. CDR3 in DNA: TGTGCCACCAGTGATTCCGGGGAGATATCCAGCAATCAGCCCCAGCATTTT.

This chain joins TRBV6-5 and TRBJ1-2, with D hard to call. The CDR3 is made up of 13 amino acids. CDR1 and CDR2 (germline): MNHEY, SVGAGI. V lost 0 bases and J lost 4, with 6 bases in between. The CDR3 spells CASSYSAGYGYTF. CDR3 DNA sequence: TGTGCCAGCAGTTACTCGGCGGGCTATGGCTACACCTTC.

V gene TRBV11-2 combines with J gene TRBJ1-2, with 11 bases identical to TRBD1. The length of the CDR3 is 19 residues. Trimming took 0 bases from V and 2 from J; bases not matched to a gene: 11. Germline V lookup: CDR1 SGHAT, CDR2 FQNNGV. The CDR3: CASSLDRLDRGRINYGYTF. CDR3 sequence (DNA): TGTGCCAGCAGCTTAGATCGTCTGGACAGGGGGCGCATAAACTATGGCTACACCTTC.

The J gene is TRBJ2-5, the V gene TRBV7-6, with 9 bases aligning to TRBD2. CDR1 and CDR2 from the germline V gene are SGHVS and FNYEAQ. The V and J ends lost 0 bases and 5 bases, in that order; junction bases with no gene match: 7. The CDR3 runs 16 residues. The CDR3 nucleotides read TGTGCCAGCAGCTTAGCGCGAGGCGGGGGGGTTGAGACCCAGTACTTC. Translation: CASSLARGGGVETQYF.

The chain couples TRBV9 to TRBJ2-4, with 10 nucleotides matching TRBD2. The CDR3 is 16 amino acids. CDR1 is SGDLS, CDR2 YYNGEE, per germline. J gave up 2 bases and V 0 bases, and 2 bases lay outside the gene matches. CDR3 protein: CASSVDSGGSKNIQYF. As DNA, the CDR3 is TGTGCCAGCAGCGTAGATAGCGGGGGGTCCAAAAACATTCAGTACTTC.

The CDR3 DNA reads TGTGCCAGCAGCCAACAGAGGACTAGCACAGATACGCAGTATTTT. It is translated as CASSQQRTSTDTQYF. The V call is TRBV9, the J call TRBJ2-3; possible D gene TRBD2, 5 bases. Germline V CDR1 and CDR2: SGDLS, YYNGEE. V was clipped by 4 bases and J by 0 bases, with 12 bases between them. The CDR3 covers 15 residues.

As to this clone: The sample carries other DNA sequences with the same CDR3. This rearrangement joins TRBV5-1 to TRBJ1-1, with a tentative D call TRBD1 (6 bases). This CDR3 spans 15 amino acids. Germline CDR1 is SGHRS and CDR2 is YFSETQ. Trimming removed 1 base at V and 0 bases at J, with 10 bases between. The CDR3 nucleotides are TGCGCCAGCAGCTTGATGACAGGACTGAACACTGAAGCTTTCTTT. Its protein product is CASSLMTGLNTEAFF.

Turning to this clone: The junction does not match germline at one end; this may be a read error. This sequence joins TRBV5-4 and TRBJ2-7; the D gene is possibly TRBD2 (7 bases). Germline V gene data show CDR1 as SGHNT and CDR2 as YYREEE (reference sequence). CDR3 length: 16 amino acids. The CDR3 region has the DNA TGTGCCAGCAGCTTGGTGCGTGGGGGGGCCTCCCACGAGCAGTACTTC. Its protein product is CASSLVRGGASHEQYF.

Here the CDR3 reads CSGRGGQETQYF. DNA of the CDR3: TGCAGCGGGAGGGGGGGCCAAGAGACCCAGTACTTC. This chain uses TRBV29-1 with TRBJ2-5; D possibly corresponds to TRBD2 (7 bases). The CDR3 sequence is 12 residues long. Per the germline V gene, CDR1 is SQVTM and CDR2 is ANQGSEA. V lost 7 bases, J lost 1 base, and 10 bases lay in between.